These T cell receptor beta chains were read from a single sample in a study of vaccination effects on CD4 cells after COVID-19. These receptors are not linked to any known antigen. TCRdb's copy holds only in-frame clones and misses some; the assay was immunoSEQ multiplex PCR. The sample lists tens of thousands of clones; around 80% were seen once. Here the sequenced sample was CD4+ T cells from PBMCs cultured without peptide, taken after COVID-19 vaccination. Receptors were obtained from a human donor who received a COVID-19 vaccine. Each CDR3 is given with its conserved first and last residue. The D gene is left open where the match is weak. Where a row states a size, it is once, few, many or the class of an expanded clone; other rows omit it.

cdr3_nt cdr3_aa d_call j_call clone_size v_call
TGTGCCAGCTCATACAGGGGGGAGACCCAGTACTTC CASSYRGETQYF TRBD1 TRBJ2-5 NA TRBV18
TGCGCCAGCAGCTCACTCACAGGGAAGAACACTGAAGCTTTCTTT CASSSLTGKNTEAFF NA TRBJ1-1 few TRBV5-1
TGTGCCAGCAGCTTAGGCCCGGGGAACACTGAAGCTTTCTTT CASSLGPGNTEAFF NA TRBJ1-1 NA TRBV7-7
TGTGCCAGCAGCCCCCACCCCGGCGGGAATGAAAAACTGTTTTTT CASSPHPGGNEKLFF NA TRBJ1-4 NA TRBV11-2
TGCGCCAGCAGCAGGGGCACTCGTCAGGACTATGGCTACACCTTC CASSRGTRQDYGYTF NA TRBJ1-2 once TRBV5-1
TGTGCCAGCTCACCCTACAGCAGTGAAAAACTGTTTTTT CASSPYSSEKLFF NA TRBJ1-4 NA TRBV18
TGCGCCAGCAGCTTGGGTCCGGGACAGGGGACTGAAGCTTTCTTT CASSLGPGQGTEAFF TRBD1 TRBJ1-1 NA TRBV5-1
TGTGCCAGCAGCCCCAGGGGCGGCGGACTATCTGGAAACACCATATATTTT CASSPRGGGLSGNTIYF NA TRBJ1-3 few TRBV7-8
TGCGCCAGCAGCCGGACAGGGGGCGAGACCGGGGAGCTGTTTTTT CASSRTGGETGELFF TRBD1 TRBJ2-2 NA TRBV5-1
TGTGCCAGCAGCTTTAATTCGGGGGGGAAGTGGGAGACCCAGTACTTC CASSFNSGGKWETQYF TRBD2 TRBJ2-5 NA TRBV11-2
TGTGCCAGCAGTAAGGAACTAGCGGGAAATGAGCAGTTCTTC CASSKELAGNEQFF TRBD2 TRBJ2-1 NA TRBV6-4
TGTGCCGGCCGTGTGGGGGCCGACTATGGCTACACCTTC CAGRVGADYGYTF NA TRBJ1-2 NA TRBV30
TGCGCCAGCAGCTTCAACAGTAACCCGACAGATACGCAGTATTTT CASSFNSNPTDTQYF NA TRBJ2-3 NA TRBV5-1
TGTGCCAGCAGCCCCGGCACGTACTATGGCTACACCTTC CASSPGTYYGYTF NA TRBJ1-2 NA TRBV5-5
TGTGCCAGCAGCAGGGTCTCCACTAATGAAAAACTGTTTTTT CASSRVSTNEKLFF NA TRBJ1-4 NA TRBV6-5
TGTGCCAGCAACGTTGGAGGGATGGGCTCCTATAATTCACCCCTCCACTTT CASNVGGMGSYNSPLHF NA TRBJ1-6 NA TRBV5-6
TGTGCCAGCAGCCAAGATCAAGCGGGGGGCGGGCAGCCCCAGCATTTT CASSQDQAGGGQPQHF NA TRBJ1-5 NA TRBV3-1/TRBV3-2
TGCGCCAGCAGCTTGGGGACAGGGGGAATGGGGTTCCAAGAGACCCAGTACTTC CASSLGTGGMGFQETQYF TRBD1 TRBJ2-5 NA TRBV5-1
TGCGCCAGCAGCCGAGACAGGGGTAACTATGGCTACACCTTC CASSRDRGNYGYTF TRBD1 TRBJ1-2 NA TRBV4-1
TGTGCCAGCAGTGAAGGACGGGGGAACACTGAAGCTTTCTTT CASSEGRGNTEAFF NA TRBJ1-1 few TRBV6-1
TGTGCCAGCAGTCACCCTCGGGACAGCGTTTTCTCTGGAAACACCATATATTTT CASSHPRDSVFSGNTIYF TRBD1 TRBJ1-3 few TRBV25-1
TGTGCCAGCAGCCCGATCCGCGGGGATACGCAGTATTTT CASSPIRGDTQYF NA TRBJ2-3 NA TRBV7-3
TGTGCCAGTTGTAGGCTCTCCCTCCCAGATACGCAGTATTTT CASCRLSLPDTQYF NA TRBJ2-3 NA TRBV19
TGCGCCAGCAGCTTACGATTTAGCGGGGGGGCGTGGGATACGCAGTATTTT CASSLRFSGGAWDTQYF TRBD2 TRBJ2-3 NA TRBV4-3
TGTGCCAGCAGCTCACAGGTCGGGTCCACTGAAGCTTTCTTT CASSSQVGSTEAFF NA TRBJ1-1 NA TRBV6-1
TGTGCCAGCACGGACAGCGTAGATACGCAGTATTTT CASTDSVDTQYF NA TRBJ2-3 NA TRBV6-5
TGTGCCAGCACCAGGACAGGTTGCTGCCCAGATACGCAGTATTTT CASTRTGCCPDTQYF NA TRBJ2-3 NA TRBV21-1
TGTGCCAGCAGCCAAGCTTCGTCAGGGGGTGTCTATGGCTACACCTTC CASSQASSGGVYGYTF TRBD1 TRBJ1-2 NA TRBV3-1/TRBV3-2
TGTGCCTTACGGGTTGAGACTGAAGCTTTCTTT CALRVETEAFF NA TRBJ1-1 NA TRBV2
TGTGCCAGCAGCCCGTCGGGACAGGGGGCGCGCGGCTACACCTTC CASSPSGQGARGYTF TRBD1 TRBJ1-2 NA TRBV9
TGTGCCAGTAGTATAGGGCGGGACAGGGGGGCTGAAGCTTTCTTT CASSIGRDRGAEAFF TRBD1 TRBJ1-1 NA TRBV19
TGTGCCAGCTCACCATTCTGGACAGGGAACACAGATACGCAGTATTTT CASSPFWTGNTDTQYF TRBD1 TRBJ2-3 NA TRBV18
TGTGCCAGCAGCCGCGGCGGGTGGGAAAACACCATATATTTT CASSRGGWENTIYF NA TRBJ1-3 NA TRBV6-5
TGTGCCAGCAGCTTGAGTACAGGGATAAGTGGCTACACCTTC CASSLSTGISGYTF NA TRBJ1-2 NA TRBV5-5
TGTGCCAGCAGCTTTTTACTACTTTCTGGCGGCACTGAAGCTTTCTTT CASSFLLLSGGTEAFF NA TRBJ1-1 NA TRBV11-2
TGTGCCAGCAGTTATATATCGGTTACTGAAGCTTTCTTT CASSYISVTEAFF NA TRBJ1-1 NA TRBV6-6
TGCGCCAGCAAGGTCCAGTCAAGCACTGAAGCTTTCTTT CASKVQSSTEAFF NA TRBJ1-1 NA TRBV5-1
TGTGCCAGCACCTTACTGGGACAGGGGGCGCGTGGGGCCAACGTCCTGACTTTC CASTLLGQGARGANVLTF TRBD1 TRBJ2-6 NA TRBV27
TGCGCCAGCAGCCCGAGGGACAGTCTAAATGAAAAACTGTTTTTT CASSPRDSLNEKLFF TRBD1 TRBJ1-4 NA TRBV5-1
TGTGCCAGCAGTGAAATCCCGAGCGGGGGGGCCTGGGAGCAGTTCTTC CASSEIPSGGAWEQFF TRBD2 TRBJ2-1 NA TRBV6-1
TGTGCCAGCAGAATTCAGGGTTTCAATGAGCAGTTCTTC CASRIQGFNEQFF NA TRBJ2-1 NA TRBV2
TGTGCCAGCAGCCATCGTACCGAGAACTATGGCTACACCTTC CASSHRTENYGYTF NA TRBJ1-2 few TRBV3-1/TRBV3-2